Below, 29 T cell receptor beta chains from the same sample are listed, as sequenced in a study of regulatory T cells in long-lasting Graves disease. Construction of TCR beta libraries relied on iRepertoire HTBI primers and on Arm-PCR targeting CDR3 regions. In TCRdb, the multiplex PCR reads were re-called with MiXCR into one record per CDR3 protein. Altogether around 460,000 distinct CDR3 sequences are present, about 22% being singletons, with the ten largest covering under 15%. The time point is: persistent/refractory GD, antithyroid drugs over 5 years with positive TRAb. Researchers made the TCR library from RNA that was extracted from PBMCs. The sequenced sample was peripheral blood mononuclear cells (PBMCs), obtained when the disease was refractory, from a patient treated with antithyroid drugs. These receptors all come from a female donor with Graves disease.

This clonotype was seen a few times. This chain uses TRBV5-1 with TRBJ2-4; D is undetermined. The CDR3 loop spans 15 amino acids. Deletions cut 7 bases from V and 3 bases from J, with 17 bases between. Germline lookup yields CDR1 SGHRS and CDR2 YFSETQ. The CDR3 spells CASGAVDGSKNIQYF. As DNA, the CDR3 is TGCGCCAGCGGCGCAGTGGACGGAAGCAAAAACATTCAGTACTTC.

This clonotype was recorded many times. The J gene is TRBJ2-5, the V gene TRBV14; 9 nucleotides align to TRBD1. Germline lookup yields CDR1 SGHDN and CDR2 FVKESK. V lost 2 bases, J lost 4 bases, and 2 bases stayed unmatched. This CDR3 region has 14 residues. The CDR3 here is CASSQTGQGETQYF. For the CDR3, the DNA is TGTGCCAGCAGCCAAACGGGACAGGGAGAGACCCAGTACTTC.

A word on this clonotype: A much larger clone is a single base away; this may be a read error. This likely comes from a read error, as the CDR3 has no conserved phenylalanine or tryptophan at its end. This chain uses TRBV6-1 with TRBJ1-5, with D tentatively TRBD1 (6 bases). V was cut by 5 bases and J by 3 bases, with 17 bases left in between. Germline V gene data show CDR1 as MNHNS and CDR2 as SASEGT. The CDR3 is 16 residues long. In DNA, the CDR3 is TGTGCCAGCAGTACCGACGGGGGCGGATCCAATCAGCCCCAGCATCTT. It translates to CASSTDGGGSNQPQHL.

This clonotype was seen at least ten times. The V and J genes are TRBV28 and TRBJ1-1; D gene ambiguous. The V end lost 5 bases, the J end lost 5 bases, and 12 bases lay between the germline ends. CDR3 size: 13 residues. The germline V gene encodes CDR1 MDHEN and CDR2 SYDVKM. Here the CDR3 DNA reads TGTGCCAGCAGTCCCCCGCTTCGGACTGAAGCTTTCTTT. This sequence encodes CASSPPLRTEAFF. Looking up the rest from reference TRBV28 and TRBJ1-1 gives the full variable domain: DVKVTQSSRYLVKRTGEKVFLECVQDMDHENMFWYRQDPGLGLRLIYFSYDVKMKEKGDIPEGYSVSREKKERFSLILESASTNQTSMYLCASSPPLRTEAFFGQGTRLTVV.

This clonotype has a count of ten or more. V gene TRBV24-1 combines with J gene TRBJ2-5; 10 nucleotides match TRBD1. The V gene's germline CDR1 is KGHDR and CDR2 SFDVKD. With 5 bases clipped from V and 4 bases from J, the junction kept 3 bases outside the gene matches. This CDR3 is 14 amino acids long. In nucleotides, the CDR3 is TGTGCCACCAGTGTGGACAGGGGGACAGAGACCCAGTACTTC. It is translated as CATSVDRGTETQYF.

This clonotype was seen at least ten times. This chain uses TRBV2 with TRBJ2-5, with a tentative D call TRBD2 (6 bases). V lost 9 bases and J lost 5, with 10 bases in between. The CDR3 runs 11 residues. Germline assignment: CDR1 SNHLY and CDR2 FYNNEI. The CDR3 sequence is CARVEGETQYF. The CDR3 nucleotides read TGTGCCAGGGTGGAGGGGGAGACCCAGTACTTC.

The chain is built from TRBV6-1 and TRBJ2-5; weak D call: TRBD1 (6 bases). The CDR3 has 15 amino acids. V was cut by 2 bases and J by 1 base, with 11 bases left in between. The V gene's germline CDR1 is MNHNS and CDR2 SASEGT. Here the CDR3 reads CASSEWRTVQETQYF. DNA of the CDR3: TGTGCCAGCAGTGAATGGAGGACAGTCCAAGAGACCCAGTACTTC.

This clonotype occurred a few times. The chain couples TRBV28 to TRBJ2-3; D is possibly TRBD2 (6 bases). Germline CDR1 reads MDHEN; CDR2 reads SYDVKM. The CDR3 consists of 16 residues. V was shortened by 6 bases and J by 2 bases, with 18 bases between the two germline ends. The CDR3 region is CASRTTSSVVTDTQYF. The CDR3 DNA sequence: TGTGCCAGCAGAACAACCTCTAGCGTGGTCACAGATACGCAGTATTTT.

The chain links TRBV10-3 to TRBJ2-7; TRBD1 agrees at 9 bases. The CDR3 sequence is 16 residues long. Losses at the gene ends were 7 bases for V and 5 bases for J; bases not matched to a gene: 15. Germline V CDR1 and CDR2: ENHRY, SYGVKD. This CDR3 reads CAITDILRTGVNEQYF. In nucleotides, the CDR3 is TGTGCCATCACTGACATATTGAGGACAGGGGTCAACGAGCAGTACTTC.

The chain combines TRBV20-1 with TRBJ2-7; 9 bases match TRBD2. The CDR3 has 13 residues. The V segment lost 3 bases and the J segment 4 bases; nucleotides outside the gene matches: 4. CDR1 is DFQATT, CDR2 SNEGSKA, per germline (reference sequence). CDR3 bases: TGCAGTGCTAGGGCGGGGGGGCGGTACGAGCAGTACTTC. Amino acid sequence: CSARAGGRYEQYF.

There are many counts of this clonotype. CDR3: CASSAGRTEAFF. CDR3 sequence (DNA): TGTGCCAGCAGCGCGGGGCGAACTGAAGCTTTCTTT. The gene calls are TRBV6-1 and TRBJ1-1, with a weak D call TRBD1 (5 bases). Germline values: CDR1 MNHNS, CDR2 SASEGT. This CDR3 comprises 12 residues. Trimming removed 6 bases at V and 5 bases at J, with 10 bases between.

A word on this clonotype: Possible read error: a much larger clone is one base away. The conserved phenylalanine or tryptophan normally closing the CDR3 is absent here, so this likely arose from a read error. V usage is TRBV7-2 and J usage is TRBJ1-6, with D possibly matching TRBD1 (5 bases). The CDR3 is made up of 15 amino acids. Germline V gene lookup returns CDR1 SGHTA and CDR2 FQGNSA. V was cut by 2 bases and J by 1 base, with 6 bases left in between. CDR3 nucleotides: TGTGCCAGCAGCTTAAGGGGTTCCTATAATTCACCCCTCCACTCT. It translates to CASSLRGSYNSPLHS.

The gene calls are TRBV6-2 or TRBV6-3 and TRBJ2-2; D gene ambiguous. CDR3 length: 14 residues. The germline V gene encodes CDR1 MNHEY and CDR2 SVGEGT. The V and J ends lost 7 bases and 2 bases respectively, with 11 bases between them. The CDR3 DNA reads as TGTGCCAGCAAAATATCCTTAAACACCGGGGAGCTGTTTTTT. Encoded protein: CASKISLNTGELFF.

In its sample, this clonotype was seen many times. V gene TRBV12-3 or TRBV12-4 combines with J gene TRBJ1-2, with D hard to call. CDR3 length: 13 amino acids. V lost 3 bases and J lost 3, with 8 bases in between. The CDR3 coding sequence is TGTGCCAGCAGTTTGGAGAGCTACTATGGCTACACCTTC. This encodes CASSLESYYGYTF.

This clonotype has more than one count but fewer than ten. V usage is TRBV6-5 and J usage is TRBJ2-2, with a tentative D call TRBD1 (6 bases). Germline V gene lookup returns CDR1 MNHEY and CDR2 SVGAGI. Deletions cut 0 bases from V and 5 bases from J, with 7 bases between. CDR3 size: 14 residues. The CDR3 nucleotides read TGTGCCAGCAGTTACTCGAGGGGGACCGGGGAGCTGTTTTTT. Amino acid sequence: CASSYSRGTGELFF.

This clonotype was counted many times. The CDR3 region has the DNA TGCAGTGCTAGCAGGGACTATGGCTACACCTTC. The encoded protein is CSASRDYGYTF. The rearrangement links TRBV20-1 to TRBJ1-2; the D gene is possibly TRBD1 (5 bases). The CDR3 has 11 residues. The germline V gene has CDR1 DFQATT and CDR2 SNEGSKA (reference sequence). V was pared by 3 bases and J by 3 bases, with 5 bases between.

On this clonotype itself: A single base separates this from a much larger clone, so it may be a read error. This rearrangement joins TRBV12-3 or TRBV12-4 to TRBJ1-2; 8 bases match TRBD1. The CDR3 is made up of 14 amino acids. J gave up 4 bases and V 1 base, and 2 bases lay outside the gene matches. The CDR3 nucleotides are TGTGCCAGCAGTTTAGGACAGGGGTTCTATGGCTACACCTTC. Encoded protein: CASSLGQGFYGYTF.

At least ten counts were recorded for this clonotype. The chain employs TRBV6-5 and TRBJ1-1; possibly TRBD1 for D (5 bases). Germline-derived CDR1 and CDR2 are MNHEY and SVGAGI. Deletions cut 2 bases from V and 5 bases from J, with 9 bases between. The CDR3 length is 13 residues. In nucleotides, the CDR3 is TGTGCCAGCAGTTACCGTGGGGGGACTGAAGCTTTCTTT. This gives the protein CASSYRGGTEAFF.

This clonotype was seen repeatedly, ten times or more. This sequence joins TRBV12-3 or TRBV12-4 and TRBJ1-3; D gene uncertain. The CDR3 is 12 amino acids. The V and J ends lost 4 bases and 8 bases respectively, with 9 bases between them. The CDR3 DNA reads as TGTGCCAGCAGTTCCACAGTTTACACCATATATTTT. This encodes CASSSTVYTIYF.

This clonotype was seen many times. The CDR3, as DNA: TGTGCCAGCAGTGAATGGTCCAGCGGGAGATCAGGGTACGAGCAGTACTTC. Translating gives CASSEWSSGRSGYEQYF. This rearrangement joins TRBV6-1 to TRBJ2-7; 8 bases fit TRBD2. Germline loops: CDR1 MNHNS, CDR2 SASEGT. The trim removed 2 bases at V and 4 bases at J, leaving 13 bases unmatched. CDR3 length: 17 residues.

This clonotype was observed many times. The V and J genes are TRBV6-1 and TRBJ2-7; 7 bases match TRBD2. Unmatched junction bases numbered 5, after V lost 6 bases and J lost 6 bases. There are 12 residues in the CDR3. Germline V gives CDR1 MNHNS, CDR2 SASEGT. This CDR3 reads CASRHGGIEQYF. In nucleotides, the CDR3 is TGTGCCAGCAGGCACGGGGGGATCGAGCAGTACTTC.

In DNA, the CDR3 is TGTGCCAGCAGCCATAGGGAGAACACTGAAGCTTTCTTT. Residues: CASSHRENTEAFF. The chain has TRBV9 and TRBJ1-1; no clear D gene. Trimming stripped 4 bases from V and 1 base from J, with 8 bases between. CDR3 length: 13 amino acids. CDR1 is SGDLS and CDR2 is YYNGEE in the germline V gene.

This clonotype showed up many times. The chain combines TRBV28 with TRBJ2-7; possibly TRBD1 or TRBD2 for D (6 bases each). Germline CDR1 and CDR2: MDHEN and SYDVKM. Deletions cut 3 bases from V and 9 bases from J, with 21 bases between. This CDR3 contains 15 residues. The CDR3 is CASSFSGAFSDGQYF. The CDR3 nucleotides read TGTGCCAGCAGTTTTTCGGGGGCTTTCAGCGACGGGCAGTACTTC.

The chain has TRBV4-1 and TRBJ2-7; D might be TRBD2 (6 bases). Germline-derived CDR1 and CDR2 are MGHRA and YSYEKL. CDR3 length equals 17 residues. V was cut by 4 bases and J by 1 base, with 20 bases left in between. CDR3 nucleotides: TGCGCCAGCAGCCCTACCTATCAGCGGGCCGAGTCCTACGAGCAGTACTTC. Translated, it gives CASSPTYQRAESYEQYF.

This clonotype turned up a few times. The J gene is TRBJ1-2, the V gene TRBV3-1; D is ambiguous. This CDR3 spans 13 amino acids. V lost 8 bases to trimming and J lost 5 bases, with 15 bases between them. The germline gives CDR1 LGHDT, CDR2 YNNKEL (reference sequence). Written as DNA, the CDR3 is TGTGCCAGCGGCCGGAGGGATGGATATGGCTACACCTTC. Translating gives CASGRRDGYGYTF.

Points on this clonotype: The conserved phenylalanine or tryptophan is not found at the CDR3 terminus, so this likely reflects a read error. The J gene is TRBJ1-1, the V gene TRBV6-1; 7 positions match TRBD1. With 5 bases clipped from V and 2 bases from J, the junction kept 14 bases outside the gene matches. The germline gives CDR1 MNHNS, CDR2 SASEGT. The CDR3 covers 17 residues. Here the CDR3 reads CASSRDRDLRSNTEAFS. The CDR3 DNA is TGTGCCAGCAGTCGGGACAGAGACCTTCGAAGCAACACTGAAGCTTTCTCT.

Only a few counts were recorded for this clonotype. V gene TRBV30 combines with J gene TRBJ2-5, with TRBD2 identical over 9 bases. J gave up 1 base and V 0 bases, and 3 bases lay outside the gene matches. Germline CDR1 is GTSNPN and CDR2 is SVGIG (reference sequence). CDR3 length: 15 amino acids. CDR3 DNA: TGTGCCTGGAGTGTAGGCGGGGGGGCCCAAGAGACCCAGTACTTC. It translates to CAWSVGGGAQETQYF.

This clonotype was seen more than once but under ten times. The chain couples TRBV6-5 to TRBJ2-5; D ambiguous. The V gene lost 3 bases and the J gene lost 2 bases, with 7 bases spanning the gap. CDR1 is MNHEY, CDR2 SVGAGI, per germline. The CDR3 extends over 13 amino acids. CDR3 amino acids: CASSYLGQETQYF. In DNA, the CDR3 is TGTGCCAGCAGTTATCTTGGGCAAGAGACCCAGTACTTC.

The V gene is TRBV24-1, the J gene TRBJ1-5; D is unclear. The CDR3 is made up of 14 amino acids. V dropped 3 bases and J dropped 0 bases, with 5 bases sitting between them. Germline assignment: CDR1 KGHDR and CDR2 SFDVKD. Written as DNA, the CDR3 is TGTGCCACCAGTGATAAGTCTAGCAATCAGCCCCAGCATTTT. Protein: CATSDKSSNQPQHF.